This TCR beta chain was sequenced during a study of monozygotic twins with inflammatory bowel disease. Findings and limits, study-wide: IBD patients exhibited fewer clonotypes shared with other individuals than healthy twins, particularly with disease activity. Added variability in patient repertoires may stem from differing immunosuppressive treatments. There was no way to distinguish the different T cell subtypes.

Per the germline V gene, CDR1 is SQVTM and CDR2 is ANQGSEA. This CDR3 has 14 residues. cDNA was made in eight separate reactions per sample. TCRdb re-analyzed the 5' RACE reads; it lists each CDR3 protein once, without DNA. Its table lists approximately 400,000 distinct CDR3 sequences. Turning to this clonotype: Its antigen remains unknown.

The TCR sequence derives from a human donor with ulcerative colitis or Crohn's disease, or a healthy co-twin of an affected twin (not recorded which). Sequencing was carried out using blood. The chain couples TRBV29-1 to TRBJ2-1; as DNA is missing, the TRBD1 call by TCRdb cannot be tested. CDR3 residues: CSVRGPDSYNEQFF.